This T cell receptor (beta chain) was sequenced for a study of PD-1 blockade in classical Hodgkin lymphoma. This CDR3 is built from 17 residues. Germline lookup yields CDR1 KGHSH and CDR2 LQKENI. The trim removed 2 bases at V and 3 bases at J, leaving 10 bases unmatched. Using immunoSEQ multiplex PCR, the repertoire was profiled, and TCRdb retains in-frame clones only, with some absent. The table lists around 40,000 clones, around 80% of them singletons, with around an eighth in the top ten. Every patient relapsed after autologous stem cell transplantation, and brentuximab vedotin exposure varied. Study outcomes and limitations: CD4+ but not CD8+ TCR diversity rose significantly by C4D1. Diminished baseline TCR diversity has been reported in newly diagnosed patients relative to healthy donors. The causes of the repertoire differences, possibly disease activity or prior therapy, remain undefined.

This clone was counted between two and nine times. Its specificity is not known. This chain links TRBV18 with TRBJ1-5, with 7 bases matching TRBD1. The specimen was peripheral blood mononuclear cells (PBMCs), collected at baseline. The TCR originated in a human donor with classical Hodgkin lymphoma. The CDR3 DNA reads as TGTGCCAGCTCACCAACGACAGGGCAGGGTATCAATCAGCCCCAGCATTTT. Its protein product is CASSPTTGQGINQPQHF. Complete variable domain (other parts from reference TRBV18 and TRBJ1-5): NAGVMQNPRHLVRRRGQEARLRCSPMKGHSHVYWYRQLPEEGLKFMVYLQKENIIDESGMPKERFSAEFPKEGPSILRIQQVVRGDSAAYFCASSPTTGQGINQPQHFGDGTRLSIL.